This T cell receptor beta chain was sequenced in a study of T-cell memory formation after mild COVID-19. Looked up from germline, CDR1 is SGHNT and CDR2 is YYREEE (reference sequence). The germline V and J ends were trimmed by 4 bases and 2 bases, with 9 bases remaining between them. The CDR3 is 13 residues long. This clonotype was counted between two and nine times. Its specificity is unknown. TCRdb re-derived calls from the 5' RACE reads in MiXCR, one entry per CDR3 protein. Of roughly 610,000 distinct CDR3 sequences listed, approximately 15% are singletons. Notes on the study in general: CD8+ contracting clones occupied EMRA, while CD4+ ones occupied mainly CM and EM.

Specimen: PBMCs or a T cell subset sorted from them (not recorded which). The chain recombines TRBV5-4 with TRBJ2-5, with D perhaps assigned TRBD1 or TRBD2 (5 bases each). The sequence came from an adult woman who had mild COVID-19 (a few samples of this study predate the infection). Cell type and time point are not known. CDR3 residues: CASSGDGQETQYF. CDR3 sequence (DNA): TGTGCCAGCAGCGGGGACGGTCAAGAGACCCAGTACTTC.